This T cell receptor beta chain stems from a study of T cell responses to AZD1222 COVID-19 vaccine. About the research overall: Second-dose schedules of about 4 or about 12 weeks were combined. The study's findings and limits: Spike-specific TCR breadth and depth were elevated following two AZD1222 doses. Nearly half of spike-specific TCRs reportedly target unmutated variant regions. Females made up more of the donors, who were largely white British, and clonal diversity may have come out too low.

Notes on this clone: Its antigen remains unknown.

Germline-derived CDR1 and CDR2 are SGHTA and FQGNSA. V lost 2 bases, J lost 3 bases, and 11 bases lay in between. The CDR3 is 14 residues long. Libraries were prepared by immunoSEQ multiplex PCR; TCRdb keeps only in-frame clonotypes and omits some of them. Here the sample spans some 100,000 clones, 80% to 90% being singletons. The V call is TRBV7-2, the J call TRBJ2-7; D is unclear. The sequence derives from an adult in good health. Sequences were derived from peripheral blood, sampled on day 0 of AZD1222 vaccination. The CDR3 nucleotides are TGTGCCAGCAGCTTAAATTGGCCGGGCTACGAGCAGTACTTC. This codes for CASSLNWPGYEQYF.